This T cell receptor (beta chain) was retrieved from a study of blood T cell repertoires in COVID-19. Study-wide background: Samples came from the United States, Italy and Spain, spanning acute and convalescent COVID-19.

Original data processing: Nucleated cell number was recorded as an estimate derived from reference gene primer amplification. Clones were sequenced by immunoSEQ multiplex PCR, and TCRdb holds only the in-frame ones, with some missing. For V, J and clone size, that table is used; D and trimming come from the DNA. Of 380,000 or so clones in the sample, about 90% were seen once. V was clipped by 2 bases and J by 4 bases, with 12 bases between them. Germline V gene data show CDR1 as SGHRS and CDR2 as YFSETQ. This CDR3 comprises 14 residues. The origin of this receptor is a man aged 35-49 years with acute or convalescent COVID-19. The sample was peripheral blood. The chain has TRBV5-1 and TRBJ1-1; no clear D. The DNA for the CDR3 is TGCGCCAGCAGCTTTACAGCCGGGGTCACTGAAGCTTTCTTT. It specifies CASSFTAGVTEAFF.